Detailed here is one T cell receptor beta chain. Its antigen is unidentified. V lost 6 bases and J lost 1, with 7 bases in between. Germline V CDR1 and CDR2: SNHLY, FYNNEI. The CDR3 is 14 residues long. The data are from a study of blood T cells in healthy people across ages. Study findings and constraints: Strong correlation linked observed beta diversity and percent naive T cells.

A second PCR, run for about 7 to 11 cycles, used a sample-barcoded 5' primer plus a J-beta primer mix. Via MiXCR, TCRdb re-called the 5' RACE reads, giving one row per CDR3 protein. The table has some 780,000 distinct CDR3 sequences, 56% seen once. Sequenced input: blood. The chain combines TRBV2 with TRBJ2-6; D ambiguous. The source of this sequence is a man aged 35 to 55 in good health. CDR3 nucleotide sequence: TGTGCCAGCAGAGAACTTTCTGGGGCCAACGTCCTGACTTTC. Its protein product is CASRELSGANVLTF. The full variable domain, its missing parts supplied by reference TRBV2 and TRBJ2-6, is EPEVTQTPSHQVTQMGQEVILRCVPISNHLYFYWYRQILGQKVEFLVSFYNNEISEKSEIFDDQFSVERPDGSNFTLKIRSTKLEDSAMYFCASRELSGANVLTFGAGSRLTVL.